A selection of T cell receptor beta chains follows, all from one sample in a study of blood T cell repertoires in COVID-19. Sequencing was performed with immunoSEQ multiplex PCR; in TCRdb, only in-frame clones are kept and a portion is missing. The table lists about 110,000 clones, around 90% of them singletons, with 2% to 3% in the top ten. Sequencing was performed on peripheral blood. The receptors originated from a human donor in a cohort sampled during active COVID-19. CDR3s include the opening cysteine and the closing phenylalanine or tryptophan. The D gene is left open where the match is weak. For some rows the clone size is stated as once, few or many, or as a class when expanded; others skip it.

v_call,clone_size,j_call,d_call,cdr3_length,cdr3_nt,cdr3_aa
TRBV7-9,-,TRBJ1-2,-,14,TGTGCCAGCAGCCCATCTGGGACTGCCGATGGCTACACCTTC,CASSPSGTADGYTF
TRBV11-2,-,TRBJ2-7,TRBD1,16,TGTGCCAGCAGCTCGCCCTGGGACAGCTCCTCCTACGAGCAGTACTTC,CASSSPWDSSSYEQYF
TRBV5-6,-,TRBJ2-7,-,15,TGTGCCAGCTGGGGCCGTGGGCAGGGAACCTACGAGCAGTACTTC,CASWGRGQGTYEQYF
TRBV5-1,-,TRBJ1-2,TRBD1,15,TGCGCCAGCAGCTTGGAGGGACAGGGGCCGGAGGGCTACACCTTC,CASSLEGQGPEGYTF
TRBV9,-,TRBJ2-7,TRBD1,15,TGTGCCAGCAGCGCCTCCGGGACAGGGGCGATCGAGCAGTACTTC,CASSASGTGAIEQYF
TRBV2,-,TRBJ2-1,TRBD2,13,TGTGCCAGCGTAGCGGGACTTAACAATGAGCAGTTCTTC,CASVAGLNNEQFF
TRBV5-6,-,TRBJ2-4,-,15,TGTGCCAGCAGCTTGGGCACTCTAGCCAAAAACATTCAGTACTTC,CASSLGTLAKNIQYF
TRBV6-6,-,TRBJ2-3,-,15,TGTGCCAGCAGTTACTCTGAGGGTCGAGCAGATACGCAGTATTTT,CASSYSEGRADTQYF
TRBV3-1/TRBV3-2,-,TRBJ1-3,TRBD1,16,TGTGCCAGCAGCCAAGTAGACAGGGGGCTTGGAAACACCATATATTTT,CASSQVDRGLGNTIYF
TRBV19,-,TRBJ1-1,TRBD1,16,TGTGCCAGTAGTATGGGGAGACAGGGGGTGAACACTGAAGCTTTCTTT,CASSMGRQGVNTEAFF
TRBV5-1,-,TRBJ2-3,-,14,TGCGCCAGCAGGACTAGTTCTAGCACAGATACGCAGTATTTT,CASRTSSSTDTQYF
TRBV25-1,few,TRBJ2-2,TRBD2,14,TGTGCCAGCACCGGACTAGCGGGCACCGGGGAGCTGTTTTTT,CASTGLAGTGELFF
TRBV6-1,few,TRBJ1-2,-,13,TGTGCCAGCAGTGAAGACGGGTACTATGGCTACACCTTC,CASSEDGYYGYTF
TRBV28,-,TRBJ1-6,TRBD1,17,TGTGCCAGCAGTTCCCCGGGACAGGGGGTTTTGGGATCACCCCTCCACTTT,CASSSPGQGVLGSPLHF
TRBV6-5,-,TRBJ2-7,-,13,TGTGCCAGCACGGGACAAATATCCTACGAGCAGTACTTC,CASTGQISYEQYF
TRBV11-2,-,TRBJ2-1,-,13,TGTGCCAGCAGCTTAGCTGAAGGGGCTGAGCAGTTCTTC,CASSLAEGAEQFF
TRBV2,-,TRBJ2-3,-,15,TGTGCCAGCAGTCGGACACCACTTTCCACAGATACGCAGTATTTT,CASSRTPLSTDTQYF
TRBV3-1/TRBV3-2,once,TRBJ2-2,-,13,TGTGCCAGCAGCCAAGATCCTAGCGGGGAGCTGTTTTTT,CASSQDPSGELFF
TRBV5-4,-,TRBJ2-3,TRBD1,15,TGTGCCAGCAGCTTTTACAGGGGAAGCACAGATACGCAGTATTTT,CASSFYRGSTDTQYF
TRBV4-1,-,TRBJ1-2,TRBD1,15,TGCGCCAGCAGCCGGGATTGGGACAGGCTTTCGGGCTACACCTTC,CASSRDWDRLSGYTF
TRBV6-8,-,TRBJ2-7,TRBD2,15,TGTGCCAGCAGTTACGGGACTAGCGGGAGCTACGAGCAGTACTTC,CASSYGTSGSYEQYF
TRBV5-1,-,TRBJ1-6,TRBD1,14,TGCGCCAGCAGCGGCGGACAGGCAAACTCACCCCTCCACTTT,CASSGGQANSPLHF
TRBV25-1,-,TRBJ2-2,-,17,TGTGCCAGCAGTGAATCGATTCCCGGCGAGGGAACCGGGGAGCTGTTTTTT,CASSESIPGEGTGELFF
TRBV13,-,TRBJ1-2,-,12,TGTGCCAGCAGCGCACAGGAGTATGGCTACACCTTC,CASSAQEYGYTF
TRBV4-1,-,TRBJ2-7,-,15,TGCGCCAGCAGCCAAGACCAGGGGATGTGGGACGAGCAGTACTTC,CASSQDQGMWDEQYF
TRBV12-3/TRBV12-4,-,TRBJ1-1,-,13,TGTGCCAGCAGTTTGACTTCTAACACTGAAGCTTTCTTT,CASSLTSNTEAFF
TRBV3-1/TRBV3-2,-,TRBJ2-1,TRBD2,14,TGTGCCAGCAGCCAACAGCGGGGCTACAATGAGCAGTTCTTC,CASSQQRGYNEQFF
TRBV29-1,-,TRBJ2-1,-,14,TGCAGCGTTAAACAGTTGCGGGGATACAATGAGCAGTTCTTC,CSVKQLRGYNEQFF
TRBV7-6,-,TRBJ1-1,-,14,TGTGCCAGCATCCCGACAGTTATGAACACTGAAGCTTTCTTT,CASIPTVMNTEAFF
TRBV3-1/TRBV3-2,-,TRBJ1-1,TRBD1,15,TGTGCCAGCAGCCAAGAAAGGGCCAGGGGGTCTGAAGCTTTCTTT,CASSQERARGSEAFF
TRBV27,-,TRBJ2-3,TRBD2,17,TGTGCCAGCGGATATGGGGGACTAGCGGGGGAGGAAGATACGCAGTATTTT,CASGYGGLAGEEDTQYF
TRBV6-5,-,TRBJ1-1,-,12,TGTGCCAGCCAAAAAGCGAACACTGAAGCTTTCTTT,CASQKANTEAFF
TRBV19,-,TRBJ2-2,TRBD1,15,TGTGCCAGCTCACTCACCGGACAGGGGACCGGGGAGCTGTTTTTT,CASSLTGQGTGELFF